The present T cell receptor (beta chain) was sequenced within a study of PD-1 blockade in mismatch repair-deficient tumors. The CDR3 runs 14 residues. J gave up 3 bases and V 2 bases, and 4 bases lay outside the gene matches. Per the germline V gene, CDR1 is SQVTM and CDR2 is ANQGSEA. Measured with immunoSEQ multiplex PCR; TCRdb has only the in-frame clones, and not every one. The sample lists about 100,000 clones; roughly four fifths were seen once. The sequence derives from an adult with mismatch repair-deficient cancer. This chain links TRBV29-1 with TRBJ2-7, with 10 positions matching TRBD1. The sequencing here drew on peripheral blood, taken approximately 35 weeks after starting pembrolizumab. CDR3 sequence reads: CSVESGTGVYEQYF. For the CDR3, the DNA is TGCAGCGTTGAAAGCGGGACAGGGGTCTACGAGCAGTACTTC.